Presented here are 20 T cell receptor beta chains from one specimen sequenced in a study of brain metastases from non-small cell lung cancer (dated by TCRdb to the late 2010s). Library preparation used the immunoSEQ multiplex PCR assay. The table comes from immuneACCESS by way of TCRdb, which keeps in-frame sequences with V and J called. Part of the clones is missing from these tables; in studies checked, under half for an unresolved V gene and the rest for unknown reasons. The sample yields approximately 1,400 clones; approximately 86% were counted once. Of the sample, more than 10% is held by the ten largest clones. The sequenced material came from tumor-adjacent normal tissue. These receptors all come from a donor aged 40 or over with non-small cell lung cancer.

This chain joins TRBV29-1 and TRBJ1-1; the D gene is possibly TRBD1 (5 bases). Between the trimmed V and J ends, which lost 1 base and 6 bases, there was a span of 12 bases. The CDR3 consists of 13 residues. CDR1 and CDR2 (germline): SQVTM, ANQGSEA. The CDR3 DNA follows: TGCAGCGTTGAAGGGGGCGCGCGGTCTGAAGCTTTCTTT. Protein product: CSVEGGARSEAFF.

The rearrangement links TRBV19 to TRBJ2-5; 9 bases agree with TRBD1. CDR3 length: 16 amino acids. Losses at the gene ends were 5 bases for V and 5 bases for J; bases not matched to a gene: 12. The V gene's germline CDR1 is LNHDA and CDR2 SQIVND (reference sequence). This chain's CDR3 is CASSPKNIGQGETQYF. The CDR3 DNA follows: TGTGCCAGTAGTCCCAAGAATATAGGACAGGGGGAGACCCAGTACTTC.

The chain joins TRBV27 to TRBJ2-1; 8 nucleotides agree with TRBD1. The CDR3 is 16 residues long. Germline V gives CDR1 MNHEY, CDR2 SMNVEV (reference sequence). V was clipped by 3 bases and J by 0 bases; unmatched bases: 4. CDR3 DNA: TGTGCCAGCAGTTTGACGACAGGGGTCTCCTACAATGAGCAGTTCTTC. Residues: CASSLTTGVSYNEQFF.

This rearrangement joins TRBV4-2 to TRBJ2-7; D perhaps matches TRBD1 (5 bases). There are 15 residues in the CDR3. V gave up 0 bases and J gave up 4 bases, with 13 bases separating them. The germline gives CDR1 LGHNA, CDR2 YNFKEQ. For the CDR3, the DNA is TGTGCCAGCAGCCAAGATTGGCCAGGGTCTTACGAGCAGTACTTC. It translates to CASSQDWPGSYEQYF.

The rearrangement links TRBV19 to TRBJ1-5, with 7 bases identical to TRBD1. The CDR3 is 15 residues long. Germline CDR1 reads LNHDA; CDR2 reads SQIVND (reference sequence). V dropped 2 bases and J dropped 3; count of bases not matched to a gene: 4. In DNA, the CDR3 is TGTGCCAGTAGTATAACAACAGGGGTCAATCAGCCCCAGCATTTT. Protein sequence: CASSITTGVNQPQHF. Full variable domain (rest looked up from reference TRBV19 and TRBJ1-5): DGGITQSPKYLFRKEGQNVTLSCEQNLNHDAMYWYRQDPGQGLRLIYYSQIVNDFQKGDIAEGYSVSREKKESFPLTVTSAQKNPTAFYLCASSITTGVNQPQHFGDGTRLSIL.

The V and J genes are TRBV24-1 and TRBJ2-1; D call uncertain. V was pared by 5 bases and J by 4 bases, with 5 bases between. CDR3 length equals 12 residues. The germline CDR1 and CDR2 sequences are KGHDR and SFDVKD. CDR3: CATSGEYNEQFF. Here the CDR3 DNA reads TGTGCCACCAGTGGAGAATACAATGAGCAGTTCTTC.

The rearrangement links TRBV6-5 to TRBJ2-7; TRBD2 matches at 8 bases. The CDR3 consists of 15 residues. Germline CDR1 reads MNHEY; CDR2 reads SVGAGI. The V gene end was trimmed by 0 bases and the J gene end by 4 bases; junction bases not matched to a gene: 5. The CDR3 DNA is TGTGCCAGCAGTTACTCGGATAGCGGGACATACGAGCAGTACTTC. It is translated as CASSYSDSGTYEQYF.

The table lists this clone with a count of one. The chain combines TRBV5-4 with TRBJ2-3, with 8 bases lining up with TRBD2. This CDR3 has 15 amino acids. The junction had 5 bases not matched to a gene; V was cut back by 2 bases and J by 3 bases. The V gene's germline CDR1 is SGHNT and CDR2 YYREEE (reference sequence). The CDR3 coding sequence is TGTGCCAGCAGCTTCCGGGTAGCGGGAACAGATACGCAGTATTTT. It codes for CASSFRVAGTDTQYF.

The chain recombines TRBV5-6 with TRBJ1-2; perhaps TRBD1 as D (6 bases). Germline V gives CDR1 SGHDT, CDR2 YYEEEE. V was pared by 0 bases and J by 8 bases, with 17 bases between. The CDR3 runs to 15 residues. In DNA form, the CDR3 reads TGTGCCAGCAGCTTGGTAAGGCAGGGGAGTGAGGGCTACACCTTC. It is translated as CASSLVRQGSEGYTF.

This chain uses TRBV30 with TRBJ1-2; D is ambiguous. V was trimmed by 5 bases and J by 2 bases, leaving 12 bases between them. CDR1 and CDR2 (germline): GTSNPN, SVGIG (reference sequence). The CDR3 consists of 13 residues. The CDR3 region is CAWSIGGNYGYTF. The CDR3 region has the DNA TGTGCCTGGTCCATAGGAGGGAACTATGGCTACACCTTC.

This clone was seen a handful of times. The V gene is TRBV10-3, the J gene TRBJ2-1, with TRBD1 matching over 8 bases. The CDR3 covers 16 residues. V gave up 2 bases and J gave up 6 bases; unmatched junction bases: 9. CDR1 is ENHRY and CDR2 is SYGVKD in the germline V gene. The chain's CDR3 is CAISEERQGLGNEQFF. In nucleotides, the CDR3 is TGTGCCATCAGTGAGGAGCGACAGGGGTTAGGCAATGAGCAGTTCTTC.

The chain couples TRBV7-9 to TRBJ1-4, with no clear D. V dropped 1 base and J dropped 4 bases, with 7 bases sitting between them. The CDR3 has 14 amino acids. Germline values: CDR1 SEHNR, CDR2 FQNEAQ (reference sequence). CDR3 sequence reads: CASSLGVYNEKLFF. For the CDR3, the DNA is TGTGCCAGCAGCTTAGGAGTTTATAATGAAAAACTGTTTTTT.

The chain carries TRBV10-1 and TRBJ1-1; D is unresolved. The ends were cut back, 0 bases at V and 0 bases at J, with 11 bases in the middle. The CDR3 length is 16 residues. Germline CDR1 and CDR2: WNHNN and SYGVQD (reference sequence). The CDR3 nucleotides are TGCGCCAGCAGTGAGTCTCCACGGCCCTTGAACACTGAAGCTTTCTTT. As protein: CASSESPRPLNTEAFF.

The chain links TRBV25-1 to TRBJ2-2; 8 nucleotides line up with TRBD1. Germline V gene sequence: CDR1 MGHDK, CDR2 SYGVNS. The CDR3 has 14 amino acids. V shed 6 bases, J shed 7 bases, and the junction held 7 bases outside the gene matches. CDR3 sequence reads: CASSATGESGELFF. The CDR3 bases are TGTGCCAGCAGCGCGACAGGGGAGAGCGGGGAGCTGTTTTTT.

This chain connects TRBV2 to TRBJ2-6; tentatively, D is TRBD1 (6 bases). With 7 bases removed from V and 3 bases from J, the gap between germline ends came to 22 bases. The CDR3 has 18 residues. Germline-derived CDR1 and CDR2 are SNHLY and FYNNEI. The CDR3 DNA reads TGTGCCAGCATGTTGGGGGACACAACGTATAATGGGGCCAACGTCCTGACTTTC. Its protein is CASMLGDTTYNGANVLTF.

V and J are TRBV19 and TRBJ1-1; no reliable D call. Per germline, CDR1 LNHDA and CDR2 SQIVND (reference sequence). Trimming shortened V by 4 bases and J by 9 bases, and 15 bases separated the two germline ends. The CDR3 extends over 13 amino acids. The CDR3 loop is CASSSTNRVQAFF. The CDR3 bases are TGTGCCAGTAGTAGCACGAATCGGGTACAAGCTTTCTTT.

This chain joins TRBV7-9 and TRBJ2-5; D is ambiguous. V gave up 5 bases and J gave up 5 bases, with 15 bases separating them. Germline assignment: CDR1 SEHNR and CDR2 FQNEAQ (reference sequence). CDR3 length: 14 residues. In nucleotides, the CDR3 is TGTGCCAGCAGCCTGTCTGTAGGGTTTGAGACCCAGTACTTC. Residues: CASSLSVGFETQYF.

Judged by abundance, this clone is hyperexpanded. The rearrangement joins TRBV27 to TRBJ1-4; D gene unclear. The V end was cut by 2 bases, the J end by 5 bases, with 12 bases between. Germline V CDR1 and CDR2: MNHEY, SMNVEV (reference sequence). This CDR3 comprises 15 residues. DNA for the CDR3: TGTGCCAGCAGTTTAGATTGGGCCGGGAATGAAAAACTGTTTTTT. Protein sequence: CASSLDWAGNEKLFF.

V and J are TRBV20-1 and TRBJ1-1; D is undetermined. Per the germline V gene, CDR1 is DFQATT and CDR2 is SNEGSKA (reference sequence). V lost 5 bases and J 7 bases, leaving 8 bases between the germline ends. The CDR3 has 10 residues. The CDR3 spells CSASRSEAFF. The CDR3 DNA reads TGCAGTGCTTCGAGGAGTGAAGCTTTCTTT.

The chain uses TRBV7-9 and TRBJ1-1; 7 bases are shared with TRBD1. This CDR3 contains 15 residues. With V trimmed by 3 bases and J by 4 bases, 8 bases remained unmatched. Germline V gene data show CDR1 as SEHNR and CDR2 as FQNEAQ (reference sequence). In nucleotides, the CDR3 is TGTGCCAGCAGCTTCCAGGGGGTTAGCGTCACTGAAGCTTTCTTT. Protein product: CASSFQGVSVTEAFF.